The next 5 T cell receptor beta chains were all read from a single sample in a study of glioma-infiltrating T cells. TCR alpha and beta CDR3 regions were amplified from RNA using iRepertoire nested multiplex PCR. TCRdb reprocessed the multiplex PCR reads via MiXCR and lists one record per CDR3 protein. This table has 100,000 to 150,000 distinct CDR3 sequences, 23% appearing once. Sequencing was carried out using glioma tissue, nonneoplastic brain tissue, or PBMCs (not recorded which). Source of these receptors: a human donor with low-grade glioma or glioblastoma, undergoing nonglioma brain surgery, or in good health (not recorded which).

This clonotype was found many times. The J gene is TRBJ2-5, the V gene TRBV20-1, with 7 nucleotides matching TRBD1. Trimming cost V 7 bases and J 2 bases; bases outside gene matches: 10. Germline V gene sequence: CDR1 DFQATT, CDR2 SNEGSKA (reference sequence). The CDR3 is 14 amino acids. The CDR3 DNA reads TGCAGTGGACGCCGGGACAGAGGGCAAGAGACCCAGTACTTC. Translated: CSGRRDRGQETQYF.

This clonotype was counted between two and nine times. V and J are TRBV12-3 or TRBV12-4 and TRBJ1-1, with D unresolved. The CDR3 extends over 13 amino acids. V lost 3 bases and J lost 1, with 6 bases in between. This chain's CDR3 is CASSLVWNTEAFF. The CDR3 bases are TGTGCCAGCAGTTTGGTGTGGAACACTGAAGCTTTCTTT.

At least ten counts were recorded for this clonotype. The V gene is TRBV2, the J gene TRBJ1-4, with TRBD1 matching over 9 bases. The CDR3 runs 14 residues. The junction had 5 bases not matched to a gene; V was cut back by 4 bases and J by 8 bases. The germline V gene has CDR1 SNHLY and CDR2 FYNNEI. CDR3 sequence (DNA): TGTGCCAGCAGTGCCGGGACAGGGAGGGAAAAACTGTTTTTT. This codes for CASSAGTGREKLFF.

This clonotype came up once. The chain employs TRBV29-1 and TRBJ2-1; 9 nucleotides align to TRBD2. V shed 7 bases, J shed 9 bases, and the junction held 13 bases outside the gene matches. This CDR3 has 14 residues. Germline V gene sequence: CDR1 SQVTM, CDR2 ANQGSEA. CDR3: CSGKIAGEGGEQFF. The CDR3 nucleotides are TGCAGCGGAAAAATAGCGGGAGAGGGTGGTGAGCAGTTCTTC.

Comment on this clonotype: The junction and the germline gene differ at one end; a read error may be behind it. The V call is TRBV6-1, the J call TRBJ2-3; D perhaps matches TRBD2 (6 bases). CDR3 length: 14 amino acids. The germline gives CDR1 MNHNS, CDR2 SASEGT. This chain's CDR3 is CSSDLAADTDTQYF. DNA of the CDR3: TGCTCCAGCGACTTAGCGGCCGACACAGATACGCAGTATTTT.